The 23 T cell receptor beta chains reported below all come from one sample, sequenced in a study of cytomegalovirus exposure and HLA in healthy donors. Produced via immunoSEQ multiplex PCR; TCRdb's table is partial and in-frame only. The table has approximately 280,000 clones, 70% to 90% seen once. Sequenced: PBMCs. The receptors here all came from a woman younger than 30 in good health and CMV-seronegative.

The chain has TRBV15 and TRBJ1-5; 7 nucleotides agree with TRBD1. CDR1 is LNHNV and CDR2 is YYDKDF in the germline V gene (reference sequence). V was clipped by 0 bases and J by 3 bases; unmatched bases: 8. The CDR3 is made up of 17 amino acids. CDR3 loop: CATSRDRGGTVNQPQHF. CDR3 DNA sequence: TGTGCCACCAGCAGAGATAGAGGGGGCACAGTCAATCAGCCCCAGCATTTT.

The rearrangement links TRBV7-9 to TRBJ2-5, with D maybe TRBD1 (6 bases). Germline values: CDR1 SEHNR, CDR2 FQNEAQ (reference sequence). The CDR3 contains 13 residues. V gave up 5 bases and J gave up 3 bases, with 10 bases separating them. This chain's CDR3 is CASSRGQKETQYF. The DNA of the CDR3 is TGTGCCAGCAGCCGCGGACAGAAAGAGACCCAGTACTTC.

The genes are TRBV19 and TRBJ1-5, with D possibly TRBD1 on 5 matching bases. Trimming left V 2 bases short and J 7 bases short, with 15 bases between. The V gene's germline CDR1 is LNHDA and CDR2 SQIVND (reference sequence). CDR3 length: 15 amino acids. CDR3 nucleotides: TGTGCCAGTAGTATAATGGGGCGTGGGTCCCAGCCCCAGCATTTT. Translation: CASSIMGRGSQPQHF.

The chain combines TRBV28 with TRBJ2-7; 7 bases are a match to TRBD1. Germline V lookup: CDR1 MDHEN, CDR2 SYDVKM. V shed 5 bases and J 0 bases; nucleotides not matched to a gene: 16. The CDR3 contains 18 residues. CDR3 residues: CASSQRDSLYRSSYEQYF. CDR3 coding DNA: TGTGCCAGCAGTCAACGGGACAGCTTATACCGCAGCTCCTACGAGCAGTACTTC.

V gene TRBV9 combines with J gene TRBJ2-3; 9 nucleotides align to TRBD2. V was clipped by 4 bases and J by 3 bases; unmatched bases: 9. The CDR3 spans 16 residues. CDR1 and CDR2 (germline): SGDLS, YYNGEE. CDR3 sequence (DNA): TGTGCCAGCAGCACTGAAGCGGGAGGTCCAACAGATACGCAGTATTTT. Amino acids: CASSTEAGGPTDTQYF.

The gene calls are TRBV5-6 and TRBJ2-2, with D perhaps matching TRBD2 (5 bases). The V gene's germline CDR1 is SGHDT and CDR2 YYEEEE. The length of the CDR3 is 17 residues. V dropped 3 bases and J dropped 0 bases, with 15 bases sitting between them. CDR3 DNA: TGTGCCAGCAGCTCCATCACTCAGCGGACGAACACCGGGGAGCTGTTTTTT. It codes for CASSSITQRTNTGELFF. Complete variable domain (other parts from reference TRBV5-6 and TRBJ2-2): DAGVTQSPTHLIKTRGQQVTLRCSPKSGHDTVSWYQQALGQGPQFIFQYYEEEERQRGNFPDRFSGHQFPNYSSELNVNALLLGDSALYLCASSSITQRTNTGELFFGEGSRLTVL.

Details on this clone: This CDR3 is also generated by other DNA sequences in the sample. The chain uses TRBV6-5 and TRBJ1-1; a weak D match, TRBD1 (5 bases). This CDR3 has 15 amino acids. The V end lost 0 bases, the J end lost 0 bases, and 8 bases lay between the germline ends. Per germline, CDR1 MNHEY and CDR2 SVGAGI. The CDR3 loop reads CASSYSGAVNTEAFF. Written as DNA, the CDR3 is TGTGCCAGCAGTTACTCAGGGGCCGTGAACACTGAAGCTTTCTTT.

V is TRBV15 and J is TRBJ2-1, with D maybe TRBD2 (6 bases). Trimming stripped 0 bases from V and 6 bases from J, with 9 bases between. The germline CDR1 and CDR2 sequences are LNHNV and YYDKDF (reference sequence). The CDR3 is 14 residues long. The CDR3 reads CATSRDSGINEQFF. CDR3 bases: TGTGCCACCAGCAGAGATAGCGGAATCAATGAGCAGTTCTTC.

V is TRBV2 and J is TRBJ2-7; the match to TRBD2 covers 9 bases. This CDR3 has 14 amino acids. With 8 bases clipped from V and 1 base from J, the junction kept 6 bases outside the gene matches. CDR1 and CDR2 (germline): SNHLY, FYNNEI. This CDR3 is CASRAAGGSYEQYF. CDR3 DNA sequence: TGTGCCAGCCGGGCGGCGGGAGGGTCCTACGAGCAGTACTTC.

V gene TRBV28 combines with J gene TRBJ2-7, with 9 bases aligning to TRBD1. V gave up 6 bases and J gave up 0 bases; unmatched junction bases: 9. The CDR3 loop spans 16 amino acids. In germline, CDR1 is MDHEN, CDR2 SYDVKM. Here the CDR3 reads CASSLIRDRVSYEQYF. The CDR3 DNA reads as TGTGCCAGCAGCCTCATCCGGGACAGGGTCTCCTACGAGCAGTACTTC.

In the case of this clone: The identical CDR3 is also encoded by other nucleotide sequences in the sample. The J gene is TRBJ1-5, the V gene TRBV6-1, with D possibly being TRBD1 (5 bases). This CDR3 has 13 amino acids. V lost 4 bases and J 4 bases, leaving 8 bases between the germline ends. Germline V gene data show CDR1 as MNHNS and CDR2 as SASEGT. This CDR3 reads CASSGTGNQPQHF. The CDR3 nucleotides read TGTGCCAGCAGTGGAACAGGAAATCAGCCCCAGCATTTT.

The chain carries TRBV5-1 and TRBJ1-6; the D gene is possibly TRBD1 (6 bases). There are 16 residues in the CDR3. Germline V CDR1 and CDR2: SGHRS, YFSETQ. V was cut by 1 base and J by 5 bases, with 13 bases left in between. The DNA of the CDR3 is TGCGCCAGCAGCTTGACGCGACAGGCTAATAATTCACCCCTCCACTTT. This encodes CASSLTRQANNSPLHF. Filled out from reference TRBV5-1 and TRBJ1-6, the complete variable domain reads KAGVTQTPRYLIKTRGQQVTLSCSPISGHRSVSWYQQTPGQGLQFLFEYFSETQRNKGNFPGRFSGRQFSNSRSEMNVSTLELGDSALYLCASSLTRQANNSPLHFGNGTRLTVT.

The chain recombines TRBV7-2 with TRBJ2-1; D perhaps matches TRBD2 (6 bases). CDR1 and CDR2 from the germline V gene are SGHTA and FQGNSA. The V gene lost 4 bases and the J gene lost 5 bases, with 12 bases spanning the gap. This CDR3 spans 14 amino acids. The CDR3 region is CASSYPGTDNEQFF. The CDR3 DNA is TGTGCCAGCAGCTATCCCGGGACTGACAATGAGCAGTTCTTC. Supplemented by reference TRBV7-2 and TRBJ2-1, the full variable domain reads GAGVSQSPSNKVTEKGKDVELRCDPISGHTALYWYRQSLGQGLEFLIYFQGNSAPDKSGLPSDRFSAERTGGSVSTLTIQRTQQEDSAVYLCASSYPGTDNEQFFGPGTRLTVL.

V usage is TRBV28 and J usage is TRBJ2-1; D gene ambiguous. The ends were cut back, 1 base at V and 9 bases at J, with 7 bases in the middle. Germline CDR1 is MDHEN and CDR2 is SYDVKM. The CDR3 consists of 12 residues. The CDR3 DNA follows: TGTGCCAGCAGTTTATCTACTGGTGAGCAGTTCTTC. It is translated as CASSLSTGEQFF.

This chain uses TRBV11-1 with TRBJ2-1, with 10 bases aligning to TRBD2. CDR1 is SGHAT and CDR2 is FQDESV in the germline V gene (reference sequence). The CDR3 totals 17 residues. Trimming at V came to 0 bases and at J to 1 base, leaving 3 bases not matched to a gene. The CDR3 loop is CASSLAGTSASYNEQFF. As DNA, the CDR3 is TGTGCCAGCAGCTTAGCCGGGACTAGCGCTTCCTACAATGAGCAGTTCTTC.

This rearrangement joins TRBV6-5 to TRBJ1-2; D call uncertain. The CDR3 is 14 residues long. From germline, CDR1 is MNHEY and CDR2 SVGAGI. Trimming removed 5 bases from V and 5 bases from J, with 15 bases in between. CDR3 loop: CASSGRPTEYGYTF. CDR3 nucleotide sequence: TGTGCCAGCAGTGGTCGTCCGACTGAGTATGGCTACACCTTC.

This clone occurred once. The chain couples TRBV4-3 to TRBJ1-3; no clear D. Deletions cut 4 bases from V and 0 bases from J, with 10 bases between. This CDR3 has 15 amino acids. Germline loops: CDR1 LGHNA, CDR2 YSLEER. The CDR3 loop reads CASSLSTVSGNTIYF. The CDR3 nucleotides are TGCGCCAGCAGCCTTAGTACCGTCTCTGGAAACACCATATATTTT.

The rearrangement uses TRBV18 and TRBJ1-3; D is uncertain. The CDR3 length is 17 residues. V was shortened by 5 bases and J by 0 bases, with 17 bases between the two germline ends. Germline CDR1 KGHSH, CDR2 LQKENI. The CDR3 region is CASSSTGMGISGNTIYF. In DNA form, the CDR3 reads TGTGCCAGCTCATCCACCGGTATGGGCATCTCTGGAAACACCATATATTTT.

The chain links TRBV9 to TRBJ1-5; D is possibly TRBD1 (5 bases). V dropped 0 bases and J dropped 0 bases, with 10 bases sitting between them. The CDR3 loop spans 16 amino acids. Germline lookup yields CDR1 SGDLS and CDR2 YYNGEE. CDR3 region: CASSVALTASNQPQHF. The CDR3 coding sequence is TGTGCCAGCAGCGTAGCTCTGACAGCTAGCAATCAGCCCCAGCATTTT.

This clone was counted a few times. This chain connects TRBV7-6 to TRBJ2-7; 12 bases fit TRBD2. The CDR3 covers 15 residues. The V segment lost 5 bases and the J segment 6 bases; nucleotides outside the gene matches: 8. Looked up from germline, CDR1 is SGHVS and CDR2 is FNYEAQ. The CDR3 protein is CASSQASGRAAEQYF. Here the CDR3 DNA reads TGTGCCAGCAGCCAAGCTAGCGGGAGGGCCGCCGAGCAGTACTTC. The variable domain in full, with the rest retrieved from reference TRBV7-6 and TRBJ2-7, is GAGVSQSPRYKVTKRGQDVALRCDPISGHVSLYWYRQALGQGPEFLTYFNYEAQQDKSGLPNDRFSAERPEGSISTLTIQRTEQRDSAMYRCASSQASGRAAEQYFGPGTRLTVT.

The chain recombines TRBV28 with TRBJ2-1; 10 positions agree with TRBD1. CDR1 and CDR2 from the germline V gene are MDHEN and SYDVKM. The CDR3 consists of 16 residues. V was clipped by 2 bases and J by 1 base; unmatched bases: 2. The CDR3 sequence is CASSLTGQGSYNEQFF. The DNA for the CDR3 is TGTGCCAGCAGTTTAACGGGACAGGGGTCCTACAATGAGCAGTTCTTC.

This clone showed up just a few times. The rearrangement links TRBV5-1 to TRBJ1-2; 11 positions agree with TRBD1. The CDR3 totals 15 residues. The germline V gene encodes CDR1 SGHRS and CDR2 YFSETQ. The V and J ends lost 4 bases and 4 bases, in that order; junction bases with no gene match: 6. The CDR3 nucleotides are TGCGCCAGCAGCGGCGGACAGGGGGCGGGCTATGGCTACACCTTC. The encoded protein is CASSGGQGAGYGYTF.

This chain connects TRBV9 to TRBJ1-4; D not certain. Trimming shortened V by 2 bases and J by 5 bases, and 13 bases separated the two germline ends. The CDR3 runs 15 residues. CDR1 SGDLS and CDR2 YYNGEE come from the germline V gene. CDR3 bases: TGTGCCAGCAGCGTCAGCGTGGAGAGGAATGAAAAACTGTTTTTT. Amino acid sequence: CASSVSVERNEKLFF.